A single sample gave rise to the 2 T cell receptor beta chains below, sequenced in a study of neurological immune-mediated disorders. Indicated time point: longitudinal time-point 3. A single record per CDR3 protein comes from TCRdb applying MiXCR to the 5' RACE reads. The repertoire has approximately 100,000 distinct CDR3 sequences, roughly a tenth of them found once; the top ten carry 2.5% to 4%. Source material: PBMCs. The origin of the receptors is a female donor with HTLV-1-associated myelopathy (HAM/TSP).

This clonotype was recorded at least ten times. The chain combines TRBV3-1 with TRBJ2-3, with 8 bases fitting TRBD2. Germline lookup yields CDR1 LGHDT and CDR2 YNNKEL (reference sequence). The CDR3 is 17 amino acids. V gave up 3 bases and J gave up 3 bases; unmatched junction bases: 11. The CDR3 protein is CASSQGVESGGTDTQYF. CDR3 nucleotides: TGTGCCAGCAGCCAGGGAGTAGAAAGCGGGGGTACAGATACGCAGTATTTT.

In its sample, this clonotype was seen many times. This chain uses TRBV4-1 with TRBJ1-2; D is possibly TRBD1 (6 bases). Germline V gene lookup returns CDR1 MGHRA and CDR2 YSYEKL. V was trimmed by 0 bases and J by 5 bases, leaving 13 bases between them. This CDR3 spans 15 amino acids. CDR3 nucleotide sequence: TGCGCCAGCAGCCAAGATGCGGGGGCTGGGTATGGCTACACCTTC. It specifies CASSQDAGAGYGYTF.